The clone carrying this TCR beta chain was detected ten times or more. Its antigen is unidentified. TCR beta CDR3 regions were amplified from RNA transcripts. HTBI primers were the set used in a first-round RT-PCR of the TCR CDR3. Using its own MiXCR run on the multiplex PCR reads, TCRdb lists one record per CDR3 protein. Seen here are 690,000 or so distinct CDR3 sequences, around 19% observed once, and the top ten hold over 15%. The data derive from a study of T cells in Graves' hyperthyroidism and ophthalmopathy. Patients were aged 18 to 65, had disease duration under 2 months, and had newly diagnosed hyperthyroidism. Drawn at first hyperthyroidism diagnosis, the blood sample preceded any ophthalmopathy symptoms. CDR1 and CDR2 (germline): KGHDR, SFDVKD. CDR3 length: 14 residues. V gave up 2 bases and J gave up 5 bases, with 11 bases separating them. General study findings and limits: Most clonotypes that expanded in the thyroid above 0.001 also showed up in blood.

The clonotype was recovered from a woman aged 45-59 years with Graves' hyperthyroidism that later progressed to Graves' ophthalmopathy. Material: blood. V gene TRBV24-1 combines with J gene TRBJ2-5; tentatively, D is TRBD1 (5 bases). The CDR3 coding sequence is TGTGCCACCAGTGATTCCCGGCAGGGTGAGACCCAGTACTTC. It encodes CATSDSRQGETQYF.